The 16 T cell receptor beta chains given below trace back to one sample, sequenced in a study of post-analysis software for immune sequencing data. Findings of the study overall: TRBV5-6, TRBV5-1 and TRBV20-1 were among 4 or 5 TRBV segments more frequent in patients than controls.

The antigens these receptors bind are not known. Unique molecular identifiers were built into the TCR beta cDNA libraries. MiXCR, applied by TCRdb to the PCR reads, yields one record per CDR3 protein. The sample holds about 800,000 distinct CDR3 sequences, about 27% seen once. The sequencing sample was made of blood. The source is a girl aged 5-17 years with multiple sclerosis.

The chain carries TRBV6-5 and TRBJ2-1; the D is unclear. The CDR3 contains 16 residues. Between the trimmed V and J ends, which lost 2 bases and 0 bases, there was a span of 11 bases. Per the germline V gene, CDR1 is MNHEY and CDR2 is SVGAGI. In DNA form, the CDR3 reads TGTGCCAGCAGTTACCTTGCGCTAAGCTCCTACAATGAGCAGTTCTTC. Residues: CASSYLALSSYNEQFF.

In this sample, this clonotype turned up a few times. The J gene is TRBJ1-2, the V gene TRBV20-1; D unresolved. CDR3 length equals 12 residues. Germline V gene sequence: CDR1 DFQATT, CDR2 SNEGSKA (reference sequence). V was clipped by 4 bases and J by 5 bases, with 11 bases between them. The CDR3 DNA is TGCAGTGCTACCCACCTAAGTTATGGCTACACCTTC. The encoded protein is CSATHLSYGYTF.

This rearrangement joins TRBV6-5 to TRBJ2-2; 7 nucleotides line up with TRBD2. V lost 6 bases to trimming and J lost 7 bases; unmatched junction nucleotides: 11. CDR1 and CDR2 from the germline V gene are MNHEY and SVGAGI. CDR3 length equals 15 residues. For the CDR3, the DNA is TGTGCCAGCAGCCAGTCCGGGGGGTATAACGGGGAGCTGTTTTTT. It translates to CASSQSGGYNGELFF.

The sample holds one count of this clonotype. The CDR3 DNA follows: TGTGCCAGCAGCTGGTTTCCCGGGACAGGGAGCACCGGGGAGCTGTTTTTT. Its protein product is CASSWFPGTGSTGELFF. V usage is TRBV7-9 and J usage is TRBJ2-2, with 9 bases aligning to TRBD1. The CDR3 is 17 residues long. The J segment lost 4 bases and the V segment lost 4 bases, leaving 10 bases of the junction unmatched. Germline-derived CDR1 and CDR2 are SEHNR and FQNEAQ (reference sequence).

The rearrangement uses TRBV6-6 and TRBJ2-3; possibly TRBD2 for D (6 bases). Germline V lookup: CDR1 MNHNY, CDR2 SVGAGI (reference sequence). The CDR3 contains 17 residues. V was cut by 2 bases and J by 3 bases, with 18 bases left in between. The CDR3 region is CASSYRPGLPRTDTQYF. The CDR3 bases are TGTGCCAGCAGTTACCGACCGGGACTCCCACGGACAGATACGCAGTATTTT.

This clonotype was seen a few times. The chain has TRBV7-2 and TRBJ1-6, with D hard to call. CDR3 length: 14 amino acids. CDR1 and CDR2 from the germline V gene are SGHTA and FQGNSA. The ends were cut back, 2 bases at V and 7 bases at J, with 9 bases in the middle. CDR3 residues: CASSLHGGNSPLHF. The CDR3 bases are TGTGCCAGCAGCTTACACGGTGGAAATTCACCCCTCCACTTT.

There are a few counts of this clonotype. V is TRBV27 and J is TRBJ2-1, with 11 bases lining up with TRBD2. V dropped 0 bases and J dropped 7; count of bases not matched to a gene: 8. This CDR3 region has 17 residues. CDR1 and CDR2 from the germline V gene are MNHEY and SMNVEV (reference sequence). DNA of the CDR3: TGTGCCAGCAGTTTATCGGGCGGACTAGCGGGTATAAATGAGCAGTTCTTC. It codes for CASSLSGGLAGINEQFF.

J is TRBJ2-1 and V is TRBV11-2; 15 bases align to TRBD2. The junction had 9 bases not matched to a gene; V was cut back by 5 bases and J by 1 base. This CDR3 has 19 amino acids. Looked up from germline, CDR1 is SGHAT and CDR2 is FQNNGV. CDR3 in DNA: TGTGCCAGCAGCCCCAGGGGACTAGCGGGAGGTCGTTCCTACAATGAGCAGTTCTTC. Encoded protein: CASSPRGLAGGRSYNEQFF.

Details on this clonotype: A single base separates this from a much larger clone, so it may be a read error. The chain carries TRBV29-1 and TRBJ2-5; tentatively, D is TRBD2 (6 bases). The CDR3 has 12 amino acids. Germline V lookup: CDR1 SQVTM, CDR2 ANQGSEA. Deletions cut 7 bases from V and 11 bases from J, with 20 bases between. Written as DNA, the CDR3 is TGCAGCGGGGGAGGAAGTCCCGGTGAGCAGTACTTC. Translating it yields CSGGGSPGEQYF.

This clonotype was seen repeatedly, ten times or more. The chain employs TRBV10-3 and TRBJ2-3; D not certain. This CDR3 is 11 amino acids long. The germline V gene encodes CDR1 ENHRY and CDR2 SYGVKD. V was trimmed by 2 bases and J by 3 bases, leaving 0 bases between them. The CDR3 loop reads CAISETDTQYF. CDR3 nucleotides: TGTGCCATCAGTGAGACAGATACGCAGTATTTT.

This clonotype occurred many times. The chain couples TRBV20-1 to TRBJ2-4, with TRBD1 matching over 10 bases. This CDR3 contains 13 residues. The trim removed 3 bases at V and 7 bases at J, leaving 3 bases unmatched. Germline assignment: CDR1 DFQATT and CDR2 SNEGSKA (reference sequence). The CDR3 DNA is TGCAGTGCTAGTGGGGACAGGGGTAACATTCAGTACTTC. This sequence encodes CSASGDRGNIQYF.

V is TRBV20-1 and J is TRBJ2-3; perhaps TRBD2 as D (6 bases). Trimming stripped 6 bases from V and 2 bases from J, with 9 bases between. The CDR3 contains 12 residues. In germline, CDR1 is DFQATT, CDR2 SNEGSKA (reference sequence). This CDR3 reads CSASGVTDTQYF. The CDR3 DNA follows: TGCAGTGCGTCGGGGGTCACAGATACGCAGTATTTT.

The chain carries TRBV7-2 and TRBJ2-5, with unresolved D. CDR1 is SGHTA and CDR2 is FQGNSA in the germline V gene. The CDR3 is made up of 19 amino acids. V dropped 0 bases and J dropped 3 bases, with 23 bases sitting between them. Here the CDR3 DNA reads TGTGCCAGCAGCTTAGCGTCCCTATCCCGGGTCGGTCTAAAAGAGACCCAGTACTTC. It yields the protein CASSLASLSRVGLKETQYF.

The J gene is TRBJ1-5, the V gene TRBV20-1, with TRBD1 as a possible D gene (6 bases). The CDR3 loop spans 14 amino acids. The germline CDR1 and CDR2 sequences are DFQATT and SNEGSKA (reference sequence). Trimming pared 4 bases from V and 0 bases from J, leaving 10 bases between. The CDR3 is CSATRDNSNQPQHF. In DNA form, the CDR3 reads TGCAGTGCTACCCGGGACAATAGCAATCAGCCCCAGCATTTT.

This CDR3 reads CASNQLGKEDTGELFF. CDR3 in DNA: TGTGCCAGCAACCAACTGGGGAAGGAGGACACCGGGGAGCTGTTTTTT. The chain joins TRBV5-4 to TRBJ2-2, with a tentative D call TRBD2 (5 bases). V dropped 6 bases and J dropped 3 bases, with 18 bases sitting between them. Per the germline V gene, CDR1 is SGHNT and CDR2 is YYREEE (reference sequence). The CDR3 length is 16 residues.

This clonotype has just a few counts. CDR3 DNA: TGCAGTGCTAGAGATCTGGGAGCGGGGGGGGCCTACAATGAGCAGTTCTTC. Amino acid sequence: CSARDLGAGGAYNEQFF. The chain is built from TRBV20-1 and TRBJ2-1, with 10 positions matching TRBD2. Germline CDR1 reads DFQATT; CDR2 reads SNEGSKA (reference sequence). The J segment lost 2 bases and the V segment lost 0 bases, leaving 7 bases of the junction unmatched. The CDR3 runs to 17 residues.